These T cell receptor beta chains were read from a single sample in a study of blood T cell repertoires in COVID-19. Data came from immunoSEQ multiplex PCR; TCRdb stores just in-frame clones and leaves some out. The data contain a few hundred thousand clones, about nine tenths of them singletons. Sequences were obtained from PBMCs or T cells enriched from blood (not recorded which). The receptor source for this set is a woman between 35 and 50 years old who had been exposed to COVID-19. The CDR3 runs from the conserved cysteine through the conserved F or W. The D gene is left open where the match is weak. Only some rows state a clone size, as once, few, many or a class for expanded clones.

>TRBV14|TRBJ2-1|TRBD2|few
TGTGCCAGCAGCCGTCCGGGGGGACGGGATGAGCAGTTCTTC
CASSRPGGRDEQFF
>TRBV12-3/TRBV12-4|TRBJ1-2|TRBD1|.
TGTGCCAGCAGTGCCGGGACAGGGAGCTACACCTTC
CASSAGTGSYTF
>TRBV30|TRBJ1-3|.|.
TGTGCCTGGAGTGACGCCAGAAGGGGGTCTGGAAACACCATATATTTT
CAWSDARRGSGNTIYF
>TRBV27|TRBJ2-5|TRBD1|few
TGTGCCAGCAGTTTAGACAGGGGCCGCTTGGAGACCCAGTACTTC
CASSLDRGRLETQYF
>TRBV12-3/TRBV12-4|TRBJ2-5|.|.
TGTGCCAGCGGTACCGGGGAGACCCAGTACTTC
CASGTGETQYF
>TRBV14|TRBJ1-6|.|.
TGTGCCAGCAGCCCCTCAAGGGGTTCCAATAATTCACCCCTCCACTTT
CASSPSRGSNNSPLHF
>TRBV24-1|TRBJ2-7|TRBD1|.
TGTGCCACCAGTGACCCCGGACAGGGGGCGGGGTACGAGCAGTACTTC
CATSDPGQGAGYEQYF
>TRBV6-5|TRBJ1-2|TRBD1|.
TGTGCCAGCGCGAGACAGGGGCCGGCGGGTGGCTACACCTTC
CASARQGPAGGYTF
>TRBV3-1/TRBV3-2|TRBJ1-6|TRBD1|.
TGTGCCAGCAGCCAAGATACCAGGGACAGGGGGCTTCATTCACCCCTCCACTTT
CASSQDTRDRGLHSPLHF
>TRBV10-3|TRBJ1-1|TRBD1|once
TGTGCCATCGGCACTTCCACAGGGGTTAACACTGAAGCTTTCTTT
CAIGTSTGVNTEAFF
>TRBV25-1|TRBJ2-7|TRBD2|.
TGTGCCAGCAGTCGCGGGACTACCTACGAGCAGTACTTC
CASSRGTTYEQYF
>TRBV7-2|TRBJ1-1|TRBD1|.
TGTGCCAGCAGCTCCGATGGGGGGACAGTAGCTTTCTTT
CASSSDGGTVAFF
>TRBV10-3|TRBJ2-7|TRBD1|.
TGTGCCATCAGTCAGAGACAGGGGCCCTACGAGCAGTACTTC
CAISQRQGPYEQYF
>TRBV7-2|TRBJ2-5|.|.
TGTGCCAGCAGCTTATTTACAAGGCCGGGAGAGACCCAGTACTTC
CASSLFTRPGETQYF
>TRBV7-9|TRBJ1-1|TRBD1|once
TGTGCCAGCAGCTCCAGGACAGGGCGGGGTGAAGCTTTCTTT
CASSSRTGRGEAFF
>TRBV5-1|TRBJ1-3|TRBD1|few
TGCGCCAGCAGCTCACAGGGGTTTGGAAACACCATATATTTT
CASSSQGFGNTIYF
>TRBV5-1|TRBJ1-1|.|.
TGCGCCAGCAGAGAACAGGGTTCAAAGAACACTGAAGCTTTCTTT
CASREQGSKNTEAFF
>TRBV7-9|TRBJ1-1|.|.
TGTGCCAGCAGCTTAGGGAGAGGAGGTACAGGGATGAACACTGAAGCTTTCTTT
CASSLGRGGTGMNTEAFF
>TRBV5-5|TRBJ1-2|.|.
TGTGCCAGCAGCTTGAACTCGGGGGGCGGCTATGGCTACACCTTC
CASSLNSGGGYGYTF
>TRBV12-3/TRBV12-4|TRBJ1-2|.|.
TGTGCCAGCAGTTCTTTGAACTATGGCTACACCTTC
CASSSLNYGYTF
>TRBV2|TRBJ1-2|.|.
TGTGCCAGCAGTGAAGCGGCCAAGGGGAGGAACTATGGCTACACCTTC
CASSEAAKGRNYGYTF
>TRBV6-5|TRBJ1-2|.|.
TGTGCCAGCAGTTACTCTCCGACAGATAACTATGGCTACACCTTC
CASSYSPTDNYGYTF
>TRBV30|TRBJ1-2|.|.
TGTGCCTGGAGCGACCTTCAGGGCTATGGCTACACCTTC
CAWSDLQGYGYTF
>TRBV6-5|TRBJ1-5|TRBD1|.
TGTGCCAGCAGCCTACAGGGGAGTCAGCCCCAGCATTTT
CASSLQGSQPQHF
>TRBV5-1|TRBJ1-4|.|.
TGCGCCAGCAGCTTTGGGACTGTTAATGAAAAACTGTTTTTT
CASSFGTVNEKLFF
>TRBV19|TRBJ1-2|.|.
TGTGCCAGTAGCCGAATTCAGGTCCGTGAAGGCTACACCTTC
CASSRIQVREGYTF
>TRBV6-5|TRBJ2-7|.|.
TGTGCCAGCAGTTACTCGATCCACAGGAGCTCCTACGAGCAGTACTTC
CASSYSIHRSSYEQYF
>TRBV20-1|TRBJ2-7|.|.
TGCAGTGGACGGAGCTCCTACGAGCAGTACTTC
CSGRSSYEQYF
>TRBV30|TRBJ1-1|.|.
TGTGCCTGGAGCGTAAACATACAGAACACTGAAGCTTTCTTT
CAWSVNIQNTEAFF
>TRBV3-1/TRBV3-2|TRBJ2-1|TRBD2|.
TGTGCCAGCAGCCAAGGTGGGAGGGCGTACAATGAGCAGTTCTTC
CASSQGGRAYNEQFF
>TRBV9|TRBJ1-5|.|.
TGTGCCAGCAGCCAGACCGGGACAATGCCCCAGCATTTT
CASSQTGTMPQHF
>TRBV7-2|TRBJ2-7|TRBD2|.
TGTGCCAGCAGCTTAGTCGTGGGAGGGCCTTACGAGCAGTACTTC
CASSLVVGGPYEQYF
>TRBV7-3|TRBJ2-7|.|.
TGTGCCAGCAGCCCGGGTCTAGGTGGGAGTTACGAGCAGTACTTC
CASSPGLGGSYEQYF
>TRBV6-5|TRBJ1-5|TRBD1|.
TGTGCCAGCAAGGGACAGGGCACTCAGCCCCAGCATTTT
CASKGQGTQPQHF
>TRBV19|TRBJ1-4|TRBD1|once
TGTGCCAGTAGTACCGGGACAGCAACTAATGAAAAACTGTTTTTT
CASSTGTATNEKLFF
>TRBV19|TRBJ2-1|TRBD1|.
TGTGCCAGTAGGGACAGGGGGCGGGATGAGCAGTTCTTC
CASRDRGRDEQFF